The 18 T cell receptor beta chains below were found in one sample sequenced in a study of type 1 regulatory T cells. Study observations and caveats: Tr1 cells had a more restricted TCR repertoire than non-Tr1 cells.

No antigen has been identified for these receptors. MiXCR, run by TCRdb on the reads, gives a single entry per CDR3 protein. This sample has tens of thousands of distinct CDR3 sequences, with roughly 20% found just once. Sequenced input: cultured type 1 regulatory T (Tr1) cells, either the whole culture or a sorted fraction (not recorded which). The receptor set was obtained from a human donor in good health.

Only a few counts were recorded for this clonotype. The chain carries TRBV7-6 and TRBJ2-1; D not resolved. Per the germline V gene, CDR1 is SGHVS and CDR2 is FNYEAQ. V was shortened by 0 bases and J by 4 bases, with 4 bases between the two germline ends. The CDR3 is 13 amino acids. CDR3 bases: TGTGCCAGCAGCTTAGCAACTTACAATGAGCAGTTCTTC. It is translated as CASSLATYNEQFF.

This sequence joins TRBV20-1 and TRBJ2-2, with 7 bases that match TRBD1. Trimming took 3 bases from V and 5 from J; bases not matched to a gene: 6. This CDR3 region has 14 residues. Per germline, CDR1 DFQATT and CDR2 SNEGSKA (reference sequence). CDR3 protein: CSASKSTGTGELFF. As DNA, the CDR3 is TGCAGTGCTAGCAAATCGACAGGGACCGGGGAGCTGTTTTTT.

The chain couples TRBV7-8 to TRBJ2-1; D is uncertain. This CDR3 region has 14 residues. V lost 3 bases and J lost 4, with 10 bases in between. Germline V gives CDR1 SGHVS, CDR2 FQNEAQ. The CDR3 loop reads CASSLSGIYNEQFF. In DNA form, the CDR3 reads TGTGCCAGCAGCTTGAGTGGGATATACAATGAGCAGTTCTTC.

The V call is TRBV7-3, the J call TRBJ2-7; 10 nucleotides line up with TRBD2. Germline CDR1 SGHTA, CDR2 FQGTGA. With V trimmed by 8 bases and J by 5 bases, 9 bases remained unmatched. This CDR3 is 14 amino acids long. The CDR3 coding sequence is TGTGCCAGCGGGCCGGGACTAGCGAACGACGAGCAGTACTTC. Translated: CASGPGLANDEQYF.

A remark on this clonotype: This may be a read error: a much more frequent sequence differs by one nucleotide. The rearrangement links TRBV28 to TRBJ1-5; D is unresolved. The CDR3 totals 13 residues. V was pared by 2 bases and J by 9 bases, with 11 bases between. Germline CDR1 is MDHEN and CDR2 is SYDVKM. The CDR3 bases are TGTGCCAGCAGTTTAGGGGTACGTTTGCCCCAGCATTTT. Its protein product is CASSLGVRLPQHF.

The chain carries TRBV5-1 and TRBJ2-3; D not certain. Germline assignment: CDR1 SGHRS and CDR2 YFSETQ. The CDR3 is 12 amino acids. Trimming took off 5 bases at V and 3 bases at J, with 7 bases between the two ends. As DNA, the CDR3 is TGCGCCAGCAGAACCGGGACAGATACGCAGTATTTT. It yields the protein CASRTGTDTQYF.

This clonotype turned up a few times. The chain combines TRBV20-1 with TRBJ2-3, with a tentative D call TRBD2 (5 bases). V was cut by 6 bases and J by 2 bases, with 12 bases left in between. Germline CDR1 reads DFQATT; CDR2 reads SNEGSKA (reference sequence). The CDR3 runs 13 residues. CDR3 DNA: TGCAGTGCCTATAGCGAGAACACAGATACGCAGTATTTT. It is translated as CSAYSENTDTQYF.

This rearrangement joins TRBV7-6 to TRBJ2-7; D could derive from TRBD1 or TRBD2 (5 bases each). The CDR3 runs to 16 residues. Between the trimmed V and J ends, which lost 0 bases and 5 bases, there was a span of 17 bases. Germline V gene data show CDR1 as SGHVS and CDR2 as FNYEAQ. CDR3 DNA sequence: TGTGCCAGCAGCTTAGCACGGGGAGACGGGGCTAACGAGCAGTACTTC. This sequence encodes CASSLARGDGANEQYF.

This clonotype was seen ten or more times. The chain is built from TRBV20-1 and TRBJ2-7; 7 nucleotides align to TRBD1. Germline CDR1 and CDR2: DFQATT and SNEGSKA (reference sequence). The CDR3 totals 15 residues. The J segment lost 0 bases and the V segment lost 3 bases, leaving 8 bases of the junction unmatched. This CDR3 is CSASGYRGSSYEQYF. The CDR3 DNA sequence: TGCAGTGCTAGTGGGTACAGGGGAAGCTCCTACGAGCAGTACTTC.

The chain carries TRBV14 and TRBJ2-1; D not certain. The J call may be in error: the DNA end matches TRBJ2-5 better. This CDR3 is 13 amino acids long. CDR1 is SGHDN and CDR2 is FVKESK in the germline V gene. CDR3 protein: CASSRNVRETQYF. CDR3 DNA: TGTGCCAGCAGCCGCAACGTACGAGAGACCCAGTACTTC.

V gene TRBV20-1 combines with J gene TRBJ1-1; D is undetermined. Germline V lookup: CDR1 DFQATT, CDR2 SNEGSKA (reference sequence). Trimming removed 3 bases from V and 5 bases from J, with 10 bases in between. This CDR3 has 12 amino acids. The CDR3 spells CSASTRGTEAFF. The CDR3 region has the DNA TGCAGTGCTAGTACGAGAGGAACTGAAGCTTTCTTT.

The table lists this clonotype with a few counts. This chain links TRBV19 with TRBJ2-3; no reliable D call. Germline loops: CDR1 LNHDA, CDR2 SQIVND (reference sequence). The CDR3 runs 11 residues. V was cut by 0 bases and J by 5 bases, with 0 bases left in between. This CDR3 reads CASSIEDTQYF. The CDR3 DNA sequence: TGTGCCAGTAGTATAGAAGATACGCAGTATTTT.

This clonotype occurred a few times. This chain links TRBV5-1 with TRBJ2-1; D gene unclear. V was clipped by 1 base and J by 10 bases, with 9 bases between them. The CDR3 is 12 residues long. Germline lookup yields CDR1 SGHRS and CDR2 YFSETQ. Written as DNA, the CDR3 is TGCGCCAGCAGCTTGCTTACATACGAGCAGTTCTTC. Translating gives CASSLLTYEQFF.

The chain joins TRBV7-8 to TRBJ1-1; 12 nucleotides line up with TRBD1. CDR3 length equals 20 residues. Germline V lookup: CDR1 SGHVS, CDR2 FQNEAQ. The junction had 15 bases not matched to a gene; V was cut back by 1 base and J by 3 bases. CDR3 amino acids: CASSLVSGTGGSASYTEAFF. The CDR3 coding sequence is TGTGCCAGCAGCTTAGTTTCTGGGACAGGGGGCTCGGCCTCGTACACTGAAGCTTTCTTT. The entire variable domain, with the rest obtained from reference TRBV7-8 and TRBJ1-1, is as follows: GAGVSQSPRYKVAKRGQDVALRCDPISGHVSLFWYQQALGQGPEFLTYFQNEAQLDKSGLPSDRFFAERPEGSVSTLKIQRTQQEDSAVYLCASSLVSGTGGSASYTEAFFGQGTRLTVV.

J is TRBJ2-1 and V is TRBV12-2. TRBV12-2 is a pseudogene segment. There are 11 residues in the CDR3. This chain's CDR3 is CASRREFEQFF. The CDR3 nucleotides read TGTGCAAGTCGTCGTGAGTTTGAGCAGTTCTTC.

This clonotype has only a few counts. The chain carries TRBV7-2 and TRBJ2-7; D remains ambiguous. Trimming pared 0 bases from V and 2 bases from J, leaving 8 bases between. This CDR3 contains 14 residues. Per the germline V gene, CDR1 is SGHTA and CDR2 is FQGNSA. CDR3 nucleotide sequence: TGTGCCAGCAGCTTAGCACCAGGAACCTACGAGCAGTACTTC. Amino acid sequence: CASSLAPGTYEQYF.

This clonotype was seen repeatedly, ten times or more. The chain recombines TRBV5-1 with TRBJ2-1; 8 bases match TRBD2. The germline CDR1 and CDR2 sequences are SGHRS and YFSETQ. J was trimmed by 8 bases and V by 7 bases; bases with no gene match: 17. The CDR3 sequence is 16 residues long. The CDR3 DNA follows: TGCGCCAGCCGAACGGGGGGGGCTGGAGGGTACGATGAGCAGTTCTTC. Translation gives CASRTGGAGGYDEQFF.

The chain has TRBV20-1 and TRBJ1-1, with D possibly being TRBD1 (6 bases). This CDR3 is built from 13 residues. Germline V gene sequence: CDR1 DFQATT, CDR2 SNEGSKA (reference sequence). Trimming took off 5 bases at V and 5 bases at J, with 15 bases between the two ends. In DNA form, the CDR3 reads TGCAGTGCTCCGACCCGCACAGGGACTGAAGCTTTCTTT. Translating gives CSAPTRTGTEAFF.